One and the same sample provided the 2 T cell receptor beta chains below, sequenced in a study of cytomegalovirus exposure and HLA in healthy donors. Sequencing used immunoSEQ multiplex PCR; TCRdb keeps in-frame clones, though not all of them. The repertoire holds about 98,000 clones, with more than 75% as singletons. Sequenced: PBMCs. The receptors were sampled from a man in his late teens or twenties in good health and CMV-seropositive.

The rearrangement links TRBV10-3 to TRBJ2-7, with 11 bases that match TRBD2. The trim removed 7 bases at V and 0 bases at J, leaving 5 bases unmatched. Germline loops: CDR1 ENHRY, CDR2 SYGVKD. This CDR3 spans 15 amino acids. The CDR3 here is CAIKLGLAASYEQYF. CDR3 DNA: TGTGCCATCAAACTGGGACTAGCGGCCTCCTACGAGCAGTACTTC.

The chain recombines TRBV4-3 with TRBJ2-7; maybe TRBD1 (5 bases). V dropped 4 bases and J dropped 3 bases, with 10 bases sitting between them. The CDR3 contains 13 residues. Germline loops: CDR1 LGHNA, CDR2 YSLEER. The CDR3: CASSRSQGYEQYF. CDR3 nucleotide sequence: TGCGCCAGCAGCCGATCGCAGGGCTACGAGCAGTACTTC.